This record looks at one T cell receptor beta chain sequence and its context. Its antigen is currently unknown. CD4+ cells were split into CD45RA+ naive and CD45RA-negative memory subsets. Produced via immunoSEQ multiplex PCR; TCRdb's table is partial and in-frame only. The sample shows some 1,100,000 clones, around 78% of them seen only once. This sample was included in a study of shared clonotypes between healthy human individuals. Study-wide points: When naive CD4 clonotypes were compared across a few donors, approximately 5% were shared.

The CDR3 has 14 amino acids. With V trimmed by 4 bases and J by 4 bases, 7 bases remained unmatched. Germline V gene data show CDR1 as SEHNR and CDR2 as FQNEAQ (reference sequence). The sequence came from a man younger than 35 in good health. Some clones in this sample may be carry-over from other donors' samples. V usage is TRBV7-9 and J usage is TRBJ2-7, with 7 nucleotides matching TRBD1. Sequencing used memory CD4+ T cells from PBMCs. Sample subset: CD45RA-negative fraction. The CDR3 sequence is CASSSDRVPYEQYF. DNA for the CDR3: TGTGCCAGCAGCTCAGACAGGGTTCCGTACGAGCAGTACTTC.